Listed below are T cell receptor beta chains from one sample, sequenced in a study of shared clonotypes between healthy human individuals. Clones were read by immunoSEQ multiplex PCR, and TCRdb kept only the in-frame ones, dropping some. The table has 2,100,000 or so clones, 95% seen once; the top ten hold 0.1% to 0.15%. The specimen was naive CD4+ T cells sorted from blood. These receptors all stem from a man younger than 35 in good health. The conserved cysteine and the conserved F or W are not part of the CDR3 here. Fields, in order: CDR3 length, V gene, J gene, CDR3 protein.

cdr3_length: 11
v_call: TRBV2
j_call: TRBJ1-4
cdr3_aa: ASSDQGNEKLF

cdr3_length: 16
v_call: TRBV18
j_call: TRBJ2-6
cdr3_aa: ASSPPSWEPRGANVLT

cdr3_length: 12
v_call: TRBV7-2
j_call: TRBJ1-1
cdr3_aa: ASSPPGTYTEAF

cdr3_length: 13
v_call: TRBV6-5
j_call: TRBJ2-5
cdr3_aa: ASSYGQIREETQY

cdr3_length: 15
v_call: TRBV28
j_call: TRBJ1-6
cdr3_aa: ASSPEGGFLNNSPLH

cdr3_length: 13
v_call: TRBV6-5
j_call: TRBJ2-1
cdr3_aa: ASSPRLAGVHEQF

cdr3_length: 9
v_call: TRBV29-1
j_call: TRBJ2-7
cdr3_aa: SVGIADEQY

cdr3_length: 11
v_call: TRBV19
j_call: TRBJ1-5
cdr3_aa: ASSIYRDQPQH

cdr3_length: 17
v_call: TRBV30
j_call: TRBJ1-6
cdr3_aa: AWSGNRIPLSSYNSPLH

cdr3_length: 11
v_call: TRBV6-5
j_call: TRBJ2-5
cdr3_aa: ASSAYARETQY

cdr3_length: 13
v_call: TRBV5-1
j_call: TRBJ1-4
cdr3_aa: ASSRDGAANEKLF

cdr3_length: 11
v_call: TRBV6-6
j_call: TRBJ2-1
cdr3_aa: ASSYLRGDEQF

cdr3_length: 15
v_call: TRBV7-6
j_call: TRBJ2-7
cdr3_aa: ASSLPPGKVNSYEQY

cdr3_length: 13
v_call: TRBV27
j_call: TRBJ1-6
cdr3_aa: ASVRSLTYNSPLH

cdr3_length: 13
v_call: TRBV28
j_call: TRBJ2-7
cdr3_aa: ASSLTGTATYEQY

cdr3_length: 14
v_call: TRBV28
j_call: TRBJ2-7
cdr3_aa: ASSLPPSAASYEQY

cdr3_length: 11
v_call: TRBV5-1
j_call: TRBJ1-2
cdr3_aa: ASRQGASYGYT

cdr3_length: 14
v_call: TRBV7-2
j_call: TRBJ2-7
cdr3_aa: ASSLAYTGAAYEQY

cdr3_length: 12
v_call: TRBV6-1
j_call: TRBJ1-2
cdr3_aa: ASRDSAGNYGYT

cdr3_length: 9
v_call: TRBV6-6
j_call: TRBJ2-7
cdr3_aa: ASTLLYEQY

cdr3_length: 11
v_call: TRBV19
j_call: TRBJ1-1
cdr3_aa: ASSVTASNEAF

cdr3_length: 13
v_call: TRBV6-6
j_call: TRBJ2-1
cdr3_aa: ASSPDAGSYNEQF

cdr3_length: 15
v_call: TRBV7-6
j_call: TRBJ2-3
cdr3_aa: ASSLAGQAGGTDTQY

cdr3_length: 13
v_call: TRBV10-3
j_call: TRBJ2-3
cdr3_aa: ASLAGGRATDTQY

cdr3_length: 13
v_call: TRBV5-4
j_call: TRBJ2-2
cdr3_aa: ASSRDRSSTGELF

cdr3_length: 9
v_call: TRBV7-2
j_call: TRBJ2-4
cdr3_aa: ASSPGHIQY

cdr3_length: 12
v_call: TRBV2
j_call: TRBJ2-1
cdr3_aa: ASRYRVSYNEQF

cdr3_length: 13
v_call: TRBV6-1
j_call: TRBJ2-7
cdr3_aa: ASSDWNSGGYEQY

cdr3_length: 14
v_call: TRBV25-1
j_call: TRBJ1-1
cdr3_aa: ASSSLVDRGGTEAF